This T cell receptor beta chain was obtained from a study of human T cells and chemical hapten exposure. The overall study: The upper back received 0.01% DPC by patch testing, with results read at 6 days. Study-wide results and limits: Expanded TCRs showed more large CDR3 clusters than pre-sensitization or healthy control sets.

Stated time point: patch test 3, about 24 weeks after DPC sensitization. Treatment reported: therapeutic diphenylcyclopropenone sensitization with weekly scalp DPC. TCRdb fed the RACE reads into MiXCR, producing one record per CDR3 protein. The data show about 90,000 distinct CDR3 sequences, roughly a tenth seen once. CDR3 length: 13 residues. Trimming removed 10 bases from V and 5 bases from J, with 15 bases in between. CDR1 and CDR2 from the germline V gene are MNHNS and SASEGT. This clonotype was seen a handful of times. The antigen is unknown. The source of this sequence is a woman between 25 and 40 years old with alopecia areata. Some clones in this sample may be carry-over from other donors' samples. This chain links TRBV6-1 with TRBJ1-5; maybe TRBD1 (5 bases). The sample consisted of whole blood, taken in connection with sensitization to the hapten diphenylcyclopropenone (DPC). Here the CDR3 reads CATSGTGDQPQHF. In DNA form, the CDR3 reads TGTGCCACATCTGGGACGGGGGATCAGCCCCAGCATTTT.